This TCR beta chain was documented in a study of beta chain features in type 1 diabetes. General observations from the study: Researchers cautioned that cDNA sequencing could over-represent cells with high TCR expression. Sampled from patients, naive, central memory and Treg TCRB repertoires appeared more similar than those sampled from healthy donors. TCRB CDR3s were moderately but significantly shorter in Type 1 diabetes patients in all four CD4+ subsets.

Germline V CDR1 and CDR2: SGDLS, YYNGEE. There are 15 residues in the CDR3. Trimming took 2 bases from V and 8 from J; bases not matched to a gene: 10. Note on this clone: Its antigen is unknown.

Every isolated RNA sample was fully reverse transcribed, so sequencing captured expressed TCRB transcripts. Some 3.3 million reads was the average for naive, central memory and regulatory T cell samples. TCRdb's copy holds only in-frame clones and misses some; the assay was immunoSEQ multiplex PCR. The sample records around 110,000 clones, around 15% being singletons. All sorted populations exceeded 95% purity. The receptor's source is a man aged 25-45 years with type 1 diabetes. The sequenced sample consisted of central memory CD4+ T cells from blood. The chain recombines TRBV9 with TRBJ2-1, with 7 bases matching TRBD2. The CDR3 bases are TGTGCCAGCAGCGTCGCCGGGACTATCCCGTATGAGCAGTTCTTC. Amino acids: CASSVAGTIPYEQFF.